The 3 T cell receptor beta chains below all came from one sample that was sequenced in a study of cytomegalovirus exposure and HLA in healthy donors. The PCR employed 60 Vbeta primers together with 13 Jbeta primers. Sequencing used immunoSEQ multiplex PCR; TCRdb keeps in-frame clones, though not all of them. The sample has more than 140,000 clones; almost 85% are singletons. The specimen was PBMCs. Receptor source: a man aged 18 to 30 in good health and CMV-seropositive.

This chain connects TRBV30 to TRBJ2-7; tentative D call: TRBD1 (5 bases). This CDR3 has 12 amino acids. V lost 8 bases, J lost 9 bases, and 20 bases lay in between. Looked up from germline, CDR1 is GTSNPN and CDR2 is SVGIG (reference sequence). The CDR3 region is CAQQGCTDGQYF. The CDR3 region has the DNA TGTGCCCAGCAGGGTTGTACAGATGGGCAGTACTTC.

The rearrangement joins TRBV6-6 to TRBJ2-7; the match to TRBD1 covers 9 bases. This CDR3 is built from 12 residues. V lost 6 bases, J lost 3 bases, and 0 bases stayed unmatched. The germline gives CDR1 MNHNY, CDR2 SVGAGI (reference sequence). In DNA, the CDR3 is TGTGCCAGCAGGGACAGGGGCTACGAGCAGTACTTC. Amino acid sequence: CASRDRGYEQYF.

This clone came up once. The chain employs TRBV4-1 and TRBJ1-3; D is unresolved. V lost 3 bases and J 3 bases, leaving 12 bases between the germline ends. CDR1 is MGHRA and CDR2 is YSYEKL in the germline V gene. The CDR3 length is 15 residues. In DNA, the CDR3 is TGCGCCAGCAGCCATATTCAGGTTTATGGAAACACCATATATTTT. This sequence encodes CASSHIQVYGNTIYF.